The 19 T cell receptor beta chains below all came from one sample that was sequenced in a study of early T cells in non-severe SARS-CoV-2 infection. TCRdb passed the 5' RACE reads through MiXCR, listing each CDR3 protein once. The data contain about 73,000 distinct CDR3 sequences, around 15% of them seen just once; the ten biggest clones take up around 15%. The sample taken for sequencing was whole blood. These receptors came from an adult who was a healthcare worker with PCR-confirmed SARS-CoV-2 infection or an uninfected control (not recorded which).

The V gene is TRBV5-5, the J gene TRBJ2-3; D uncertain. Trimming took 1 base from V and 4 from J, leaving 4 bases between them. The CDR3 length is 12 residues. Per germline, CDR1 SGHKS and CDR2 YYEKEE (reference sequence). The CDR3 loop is CASSLIADTQYF. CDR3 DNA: TGTGCCAGCAGCTTGATTGCAGATACGCAGTATTTT.

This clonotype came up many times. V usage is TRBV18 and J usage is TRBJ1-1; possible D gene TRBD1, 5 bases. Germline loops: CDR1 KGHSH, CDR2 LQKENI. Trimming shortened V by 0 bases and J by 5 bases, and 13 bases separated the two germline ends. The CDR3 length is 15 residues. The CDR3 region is CASSPPGLVRTEAFF. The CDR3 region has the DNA TGTGCCAGCTCACCACCGGGACTAGTGAGGACTGAAGCTTTCTTT.

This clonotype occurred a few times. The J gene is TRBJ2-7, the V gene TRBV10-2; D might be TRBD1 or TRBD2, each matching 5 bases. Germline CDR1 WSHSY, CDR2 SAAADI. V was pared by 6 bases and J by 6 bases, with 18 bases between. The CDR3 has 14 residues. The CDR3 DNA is TGCGCCAGCAGGACCGGGACCATCGCGGTCGAGCAGTACTTC. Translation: CASRTGTIAVEQYF.

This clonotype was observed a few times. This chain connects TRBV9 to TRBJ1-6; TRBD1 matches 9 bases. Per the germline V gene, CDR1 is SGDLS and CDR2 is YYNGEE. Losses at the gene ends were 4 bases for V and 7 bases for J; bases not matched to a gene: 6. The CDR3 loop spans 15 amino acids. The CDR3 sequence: CASSLRDRENSPLHF. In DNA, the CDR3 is TGTGCCAGCAGCCTCCGGGACAGGGAAAATTCACCCCTCCACTTT.

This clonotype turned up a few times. The CDR3 spells CASSFQLAETQYF. As DNA, the CDR3 is TGTGCCAGCAGCTTCCAGTTGGCAGAGACCCAGTACTTC. The rearrangement joins TRBV7-6 to TRBJ2-5, with D unclear. Germline V gives CDR1 SGHVS, CDR2 FNYEAQ. The CDR3 covers 13 residues. V lost 3 bases and J lost 4, with 9 bases in between.

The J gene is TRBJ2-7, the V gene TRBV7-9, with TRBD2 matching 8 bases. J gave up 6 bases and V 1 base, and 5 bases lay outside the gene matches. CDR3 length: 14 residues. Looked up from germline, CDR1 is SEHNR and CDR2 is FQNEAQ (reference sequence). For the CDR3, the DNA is TGTGCCAGCAGCTTAGAGGGACTAGTAACCGAGCAGTACTTC. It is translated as CASSLEGLVTEQYF. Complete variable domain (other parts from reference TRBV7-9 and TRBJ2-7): DTGVSQNPRHKITKRGQNVTFRCDPISEHNRLYWYRQTLGQGPEFLTYFQNEAQLEKSRLLSDRFSAERPKGSFSTLEIQRTEQGDSAMYLCASSLEGLVTEQYFGPGTRLTVT.

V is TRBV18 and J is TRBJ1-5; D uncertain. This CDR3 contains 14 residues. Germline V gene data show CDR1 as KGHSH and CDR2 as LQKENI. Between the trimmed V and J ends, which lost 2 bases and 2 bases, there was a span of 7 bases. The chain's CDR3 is CASSPDGGNQPQHF. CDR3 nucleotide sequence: TGTGCCAGCTCACCAGACGGTGGCAATCAGCCCCAGCATTTT.

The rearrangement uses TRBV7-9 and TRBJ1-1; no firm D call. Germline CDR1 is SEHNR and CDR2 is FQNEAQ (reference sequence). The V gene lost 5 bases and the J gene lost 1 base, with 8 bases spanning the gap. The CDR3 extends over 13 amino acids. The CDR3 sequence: CASSHKPNTEAFF. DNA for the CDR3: TGTGCCAGCAGCCACAAGCCGAACACTGAAGCTTTCTTT.

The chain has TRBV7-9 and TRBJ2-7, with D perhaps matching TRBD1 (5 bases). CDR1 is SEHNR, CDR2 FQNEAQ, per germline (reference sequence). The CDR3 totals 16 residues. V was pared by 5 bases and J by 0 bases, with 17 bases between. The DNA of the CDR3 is TGTGCCAGCAGCGCCCGGGCAGGGCGTAGCTCCTACGAGCAGTACTTC. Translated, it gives CASSARAGRSSYEQYF.

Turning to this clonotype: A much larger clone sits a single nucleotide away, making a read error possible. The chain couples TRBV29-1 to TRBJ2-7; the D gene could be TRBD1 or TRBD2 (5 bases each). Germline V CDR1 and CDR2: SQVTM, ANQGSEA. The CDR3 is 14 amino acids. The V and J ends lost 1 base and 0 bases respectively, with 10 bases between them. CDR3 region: CSVEGDGRSYEQYF. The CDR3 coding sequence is TGCAGCGTTGAAGGGGACGGGCGCTCCTACGAGCAGTACTTC.

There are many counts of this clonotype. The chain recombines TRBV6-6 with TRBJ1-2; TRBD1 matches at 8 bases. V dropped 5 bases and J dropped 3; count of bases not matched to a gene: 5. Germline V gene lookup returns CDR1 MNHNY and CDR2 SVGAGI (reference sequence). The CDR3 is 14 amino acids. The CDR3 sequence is CASSLGQVHYGYTF. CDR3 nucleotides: TGTGCCAGCAGTCTGGGACAGGTCCACTATGGCTACACCTTC.

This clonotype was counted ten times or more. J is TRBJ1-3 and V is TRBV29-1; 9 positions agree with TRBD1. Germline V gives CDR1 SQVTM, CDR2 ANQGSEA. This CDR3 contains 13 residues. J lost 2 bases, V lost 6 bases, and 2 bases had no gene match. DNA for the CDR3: TGCAGCGTCGGGACAGGGCCTGGAAACACCATATATTTT. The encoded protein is CSVGTGPGNTIYF.

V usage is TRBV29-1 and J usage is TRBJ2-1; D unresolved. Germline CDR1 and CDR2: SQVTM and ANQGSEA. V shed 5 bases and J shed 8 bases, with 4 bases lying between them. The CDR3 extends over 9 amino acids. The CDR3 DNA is TGCAGCGTTTCCGATGAGCAGTTCTTC. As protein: CSVSDEQFF.

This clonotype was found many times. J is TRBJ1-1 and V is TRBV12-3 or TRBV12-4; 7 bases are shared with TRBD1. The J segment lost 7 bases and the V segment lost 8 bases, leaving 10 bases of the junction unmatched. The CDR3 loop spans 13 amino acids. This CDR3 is CASRAQGPVEAFF. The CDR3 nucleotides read TGTGCCAGCCGAGCACAGGGGCCGGTTGAAGCTTTCTTT.

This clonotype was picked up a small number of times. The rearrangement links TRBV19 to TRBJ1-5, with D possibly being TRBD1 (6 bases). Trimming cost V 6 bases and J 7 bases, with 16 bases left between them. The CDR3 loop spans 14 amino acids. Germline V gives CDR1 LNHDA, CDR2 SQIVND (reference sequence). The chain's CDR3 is CASSKHREGQPQHF. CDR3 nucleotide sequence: TGTGCCAGTAGCAAACACAGGGAGGGACAGCCCCAGCATTTT.

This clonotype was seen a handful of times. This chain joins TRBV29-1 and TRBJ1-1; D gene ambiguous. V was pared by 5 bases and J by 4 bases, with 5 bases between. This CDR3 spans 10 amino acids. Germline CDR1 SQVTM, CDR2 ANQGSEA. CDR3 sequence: CSVRFTEAFF. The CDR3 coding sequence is TGCAGCGTTAGATTCACTGAAGCTTTCTTT.

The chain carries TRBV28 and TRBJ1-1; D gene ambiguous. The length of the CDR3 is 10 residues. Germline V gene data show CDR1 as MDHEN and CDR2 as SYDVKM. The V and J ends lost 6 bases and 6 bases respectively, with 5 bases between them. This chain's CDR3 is CASRGAEAFF. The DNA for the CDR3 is TGTGCCAGCAGAGGAGCTGAAGCTTTCTTT.

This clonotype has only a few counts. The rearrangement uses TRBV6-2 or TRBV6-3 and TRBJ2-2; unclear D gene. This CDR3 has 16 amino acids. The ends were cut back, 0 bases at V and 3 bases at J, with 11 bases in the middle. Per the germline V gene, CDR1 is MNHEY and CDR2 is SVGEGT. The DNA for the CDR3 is TGTGCCAGCAGTTACTCGAAACAGCTTCACACCGGGGAGCTGTTTTTT. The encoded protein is CASSYSKQLHTGELFF.

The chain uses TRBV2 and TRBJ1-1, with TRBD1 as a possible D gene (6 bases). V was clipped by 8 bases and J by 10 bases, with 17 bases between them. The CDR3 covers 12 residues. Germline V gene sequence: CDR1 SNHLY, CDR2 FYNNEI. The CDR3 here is CASGDRRPRAFF. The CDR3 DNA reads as TGTGCCAGCGGCGACAGGAGGCCTCGAGCTTTCTTT. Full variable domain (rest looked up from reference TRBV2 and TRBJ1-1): EPEVTQTPSHQVTQMGQEVILRCVPISNHLYFYWYRQILGQKVEFLVSFYNNEISEKSEIFDDQFSVERPDGSNFTLKIRSTKLEDSAMYFCASGDRRPRAFFGQGTRLTVV.